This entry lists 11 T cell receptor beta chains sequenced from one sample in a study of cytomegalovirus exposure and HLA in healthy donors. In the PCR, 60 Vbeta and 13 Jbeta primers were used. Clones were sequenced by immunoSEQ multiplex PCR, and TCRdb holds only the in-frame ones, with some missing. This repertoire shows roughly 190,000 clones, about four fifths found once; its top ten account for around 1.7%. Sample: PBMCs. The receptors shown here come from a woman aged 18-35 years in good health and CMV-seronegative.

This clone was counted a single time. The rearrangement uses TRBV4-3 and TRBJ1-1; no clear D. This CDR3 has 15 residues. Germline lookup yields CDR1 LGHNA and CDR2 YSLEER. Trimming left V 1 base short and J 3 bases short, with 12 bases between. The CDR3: CASSQGSAGDTEAFF. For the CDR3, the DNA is TGCGCCAGCAGCCAAGGCTCCGCAGGTGACACTGAAGCTTTCTTT.

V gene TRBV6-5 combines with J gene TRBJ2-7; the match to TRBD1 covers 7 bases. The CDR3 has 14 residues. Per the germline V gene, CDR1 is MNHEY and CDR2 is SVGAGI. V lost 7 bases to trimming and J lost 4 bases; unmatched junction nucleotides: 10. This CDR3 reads CASNALSRGYEQYF. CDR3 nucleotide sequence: TGTGCCAGCAATGCCCTATCCAGGGGGTACGAGCAGTACTTC.

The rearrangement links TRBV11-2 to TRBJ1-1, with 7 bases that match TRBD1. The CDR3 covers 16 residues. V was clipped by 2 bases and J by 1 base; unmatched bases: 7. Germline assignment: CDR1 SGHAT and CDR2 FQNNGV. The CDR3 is CASSLSPQGRNTEAFF. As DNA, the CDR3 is TGTGCCAGCAGCTTATCCCCACAGGGGAGGAACACTGAAGCTTTCTTT.

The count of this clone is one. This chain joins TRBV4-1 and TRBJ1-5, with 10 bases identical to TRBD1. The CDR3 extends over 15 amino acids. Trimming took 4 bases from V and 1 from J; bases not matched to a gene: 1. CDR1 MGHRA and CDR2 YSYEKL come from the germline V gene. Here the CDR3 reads CASSPGQGSNQPQHF. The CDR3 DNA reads TGCGCCAGCAGCCCGGGACAGGGGAGCAATCAGCCCCAGCATTTT.

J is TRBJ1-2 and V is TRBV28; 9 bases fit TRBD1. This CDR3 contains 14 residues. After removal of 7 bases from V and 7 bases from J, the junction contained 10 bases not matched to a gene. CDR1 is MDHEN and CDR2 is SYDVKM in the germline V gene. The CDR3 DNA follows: TGTGCCAGCACATCGGGACAGGGTGTCGGTGGCTACACCTTC. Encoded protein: CASTSGQGVGGYTF.

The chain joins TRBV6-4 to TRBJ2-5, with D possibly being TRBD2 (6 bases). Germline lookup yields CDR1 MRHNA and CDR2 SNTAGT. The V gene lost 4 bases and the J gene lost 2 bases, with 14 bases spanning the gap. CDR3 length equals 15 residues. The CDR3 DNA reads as TGTGCCAGCAGTGGCACCGAGGACTATCAAGAGACCCAGTACTTC. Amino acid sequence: CASSGTEDYQETQYF.

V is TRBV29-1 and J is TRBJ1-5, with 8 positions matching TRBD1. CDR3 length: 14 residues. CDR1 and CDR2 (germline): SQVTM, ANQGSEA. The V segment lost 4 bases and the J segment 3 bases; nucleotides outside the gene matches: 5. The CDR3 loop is CSVGGQGYNQPQHF. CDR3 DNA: TGCAGCGTTGGAGGACAGGGCTACAATCAGCCCCAGCATTTT.

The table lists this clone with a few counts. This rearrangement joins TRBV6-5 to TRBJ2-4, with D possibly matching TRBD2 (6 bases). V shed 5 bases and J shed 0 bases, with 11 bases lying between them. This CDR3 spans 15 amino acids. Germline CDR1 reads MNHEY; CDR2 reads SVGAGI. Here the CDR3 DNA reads TGTGCCAGCAGTGCGGGACTGCTAGCCAAAAACATTCAGTACTTC. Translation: CASSAGLLAKNIQYF.

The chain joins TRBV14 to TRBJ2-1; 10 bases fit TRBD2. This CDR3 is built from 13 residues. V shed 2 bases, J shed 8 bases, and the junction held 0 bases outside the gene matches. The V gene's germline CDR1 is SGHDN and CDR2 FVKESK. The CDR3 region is CASSQLAGDEQFF. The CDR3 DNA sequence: TGTGCCAGCAGCCAACTAGCGGGGGATGAGCAGTTCTTC.

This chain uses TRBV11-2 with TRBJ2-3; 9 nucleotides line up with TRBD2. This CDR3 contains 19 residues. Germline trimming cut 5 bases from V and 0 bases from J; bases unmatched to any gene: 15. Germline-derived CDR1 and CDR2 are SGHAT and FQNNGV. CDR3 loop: CASSLRPGLAAGSTDTQYF. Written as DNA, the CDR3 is TGTGCCAGCAGCCTCCGACCGGGACTAGCTGCAGGGAGCACAGATACGCAGTATTTT.

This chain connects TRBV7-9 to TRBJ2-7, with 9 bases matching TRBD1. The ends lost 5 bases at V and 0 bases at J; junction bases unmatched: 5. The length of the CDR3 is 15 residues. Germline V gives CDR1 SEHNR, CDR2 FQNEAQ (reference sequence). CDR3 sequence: CASSNPGQGSYEQYV. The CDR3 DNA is TGTGCCAGCAGCAATCCGGGACAGGGCTCCTACGAGCAGTACGTC.